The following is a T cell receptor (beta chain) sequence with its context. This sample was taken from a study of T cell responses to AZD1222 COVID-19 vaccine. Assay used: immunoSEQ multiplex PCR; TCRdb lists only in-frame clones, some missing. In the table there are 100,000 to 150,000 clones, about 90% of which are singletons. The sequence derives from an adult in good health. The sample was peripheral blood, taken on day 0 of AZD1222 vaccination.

The CDR3 spells CASSDSEQGEQYF. Here the CDR3 DNA reads TGTGCCAGCAGTGACTCGGAGCAGGGCGAGCAGTACTTC. The chain is built from TRBV6-4 and TRBJ2-7; D is perhaps TRBD1 (5 bases). This CDR3 contains 13 residues. CDR1 is MRHNA and CDR2 is SNTAGT in the germline V gene. With 0 bases removed from V and 6 bases from J, the gap between germline ends came to 9 bases.